This T cell receptor (beta chain) was profiled in a study of blood T cell repertoires in COVID-19. At the level of the study: COVID-19 samples from acute and convalescent phases originated in the United States, Italy and Spain. PBMCs, B-cell-depleted T cells, or T cells were the source of the cDNA or gDNA that made up the material.

How the authors handled the data: By means of reference gene primer amplification, nucleated cell counts were estimated. The data were produced by immunoSEQ multiplex PCR, yet TCRdb's version contains in-frame clones alone and is incomplete. The V and J calls and the clone size are those of that table, but D and trimming were determined from the DNA. The sample contains some 100,000 clones, around four fifths of which appear only once. This TCR derives from a man aged 50-59 years with active or convalescent COVID-19. Sequences were obtained from peripheral blood.

CDR3 nucleotide sequence: TGTGCCAGCAGCCCCCGACAGGGGGCAAGTGAAGCTTTCTTT. Its protein is CASSPRQGASEAFF. This chain connects TRBV9 to TRBJ1-1, with TRBD1 matching 10 bases. CDR3 length: 14 residues. Germline CDR1 is SGDLS and CDR2 is YYNGEE. Trimming took 4 bases from V and 7 from J; bases not matched to a gene: 7.